This T cell receptor beta chain was found in a study of long-term antiretroviral therapy in people with HIV. Study summary: Initial samples were collected about a decade before the 2015 immediate-ART recommendation.

The CDR3 spans 15 residues. V gave up 6 bases and J gave up 5 bases; unmatched junction bases: 9. Germline V gives CDR1 LGHNA, CDR2 YSLEER. Study-level findings and limits: Blood specimens, gathered between the mid-2000s and the late 2010s, were possibly obtained under older ART regimens. Pre-ART expanded clones dominated the repertoire at every time point. The range of CDR3 lengths in HIV repertoires proved narrower than that found in controls.

A note on this clone: The antigen is not known.

Assay version v3.0 of immunoSEQ was used, and it was run at survey level. Sequencing was performed with immunoSEQ multiplex PCR; in TCRdb, only in-frame clones are kept and a portion is missing. In the table there are around 28,000 clones, approximately 93% of which are singletons. The sequence derives from a man in his late teens or twenties with HIV. The rearrangement uses TRBV4-3 and TRBJ1-4; 7 positions agree with TRBD1. Sequences were derived from unsorted PBMCs, sampled 3.1 years after starting antiretroviral therapy. CDR3: CASRYNRDSNEKLFF. The CDR3 DNA reads TGCGCCAGCAGATACAACCGGGACAGCAATGAAAAACTGTTTTTT.